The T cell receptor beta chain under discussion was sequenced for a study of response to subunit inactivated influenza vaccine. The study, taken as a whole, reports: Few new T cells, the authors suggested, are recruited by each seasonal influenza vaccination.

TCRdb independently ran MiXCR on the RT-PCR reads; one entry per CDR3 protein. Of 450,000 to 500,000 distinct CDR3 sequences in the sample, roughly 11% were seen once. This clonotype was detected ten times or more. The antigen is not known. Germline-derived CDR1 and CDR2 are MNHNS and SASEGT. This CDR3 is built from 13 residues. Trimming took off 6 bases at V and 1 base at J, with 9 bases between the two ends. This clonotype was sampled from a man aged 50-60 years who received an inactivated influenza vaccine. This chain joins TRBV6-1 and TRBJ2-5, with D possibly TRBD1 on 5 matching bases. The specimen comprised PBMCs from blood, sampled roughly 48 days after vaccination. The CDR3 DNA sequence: TGTGCCAGCAGCTCCCAGGGCCAAGAGACCCAGTACTTC. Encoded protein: CASSSQGQETQYF.